This T cell receptor beta chain was documented in a study of cytomegalovirus exposure and HLA in healthy donors. The method was immunoSEQ multiplex PCR; TCRdb's version includes in-frame clones alone and lacks a portion of them. Of about 130,000 clones in the sample, around 89% were seen once. Regarding this clone: Its target is not known.

Study-wide results and limits: There were some public TCRs occurring in many donors, but most TCR sequences were rare. Three CMV-associated chains proved CMV antigen-specific in vitro. The finding came from a later analysis; first-cohort TCR clusters tended to co-occur in the roughly 110 validation repertoires.

Sequencing was carried out using PBMCs. The clonotype was recovered from a woman aged 30 to 39 in good health and CMV-seropositive.

CDR3 nucleotides: TGTGCCAGCAGTGACCGGGGAAACAATGAGCAGTTCTTC. This codes for CASSDRGNNEQFF. V is TRBV6-4 and J is TRBJ2-1; D is possibly TRBD2 (5 bases). This CDR3 is built from 13 residues. The V end lost 2 bases, the J end lost 5 bases, and 7 bases lay between the germline ends. Per germline, CDR1 MRHNA and CDR2 SNTAGT.